What follows are 27 T cell receptor beta chains derived from one specimen sequenced in a study of CD8+ T cells in alopecia areata. Following extraction, RNA underwent reverse transcription to cDNA, which served as the sequencing template. Clones were sequenced by immunoSEQ multiplex PCR, and TCRdb holds only the in-frame ones, with some missing. The sample consists of some 7,500 clones, 45% to 70% of them appearing once. Lesional scalp punch biopsies and peripheral blood were collected from alopecia areata patients. Sequences were derived from skin, sampled at week 0. These TCRs come from a human donor with alopecia areata.

This clone was seen only once. This chain links TRBV6-5 with TRBJ1-6; a weak D match, TRBD1 (5 bases). Trimming cost V 6 bases and J 7 bases, with 13 bases left between them. The CDR3 consists of 14 residues. CDR1 and CDR2 from the germline V gene are MNHEY and SVGAGI. In nucleotides, the CDR3 is TGTGCCAGCAGCCCCGGACAATACAATTCACCCCTCCACTTT. Translated: CASSPGQYNSPLHF.

The chain employs TRBV6-1 and TRBJ2-7, with D perhaps matching TRBD2 (5 bases). Germline V gene data show CDR1 as MNHNS and CDR2 as SASEGT. This CDR3 is built from 13 residues. V dropped 5 bases and J dropped 2 bases, with 10 bases sitting between them. Here the CDR3 reads CASSRTPTYEQYF. The CDR3, as DNA: TGTGCCAGCAGTCGGACTCCAACCTACGAGCAGTACTTC.

The chain uses TRBV7-9 and TRBJ2-4; no clear D. V lost 1 base and J lost 3, with 1 base in between. Per the germline V gene, CDR1 is SEHNR and CDR2 is FQNEAQ (reference sequence). The length of the CDR3 is 12 residues. DNA for the CDR3: TGTGCCAGCAGCTTAGACAAAAACATTCAGTACTTC. Translated, it gives CASSLDKNIQYF.

The chain couples TRBV7-9 to TRBJ2-7, with D possibly TRBD1 on 6 matching bases. The CDR3 sequence is 15 residues long. V gave up 6 bases and J gave up 4 bases, with 19 bases separating them. CDR1 is SEHNR and CDR2 is FQNEAQ in the germline V gene (reference sequence). The CDR3 bases are TGTGCCAGCAGTCGAGCCCCGGGACACTTATACGAGCAGTACTTC. Translating gives CASSRAPGHLYEQYF.

V usage is TRBV15 and J usage is TRBJ2-1; TRBD2 matches at 9 bases. This CDR3 spans 16 amino acids. Looked up from germline, CDR1 is LNHNV and CDR2 is YYDKDF (reference sequence). The ends lost 4 bases at V and 1 base at J; junction bases unmatched: 5. CDR3 protein: CATSTHLAGSYNEQFF. The DNA for the CDR3 is TGTGCCACCAGCACCCATCTAGCGGGATCCTACAATGAGCAGTTCTTC.

The genes are TRBV19 and TRBJ2-2; TRBD2 matches at 14 bases. Trimming took 5 bases from V and 6 from J; bases not matched to a gene: 14. The germline CDR1 and CDR2 sequences are LNHDA and SQIVND (reference sequence). This CDR3 comprises 19 residues. DNA of the CDR3: TGTGCCAGTAGTGACCCGACTAGCGGGAGGGCCTTGTTTTCCGGGGAGCTGTTTTTT. This sequence encodes CASSDPTSGRALFSGELFF.

The chain links TRBV28 to TRBJ2-1; 8 bases match TRBD1. From germline, CDR1 is MDHEN and CDR2 SYDVKM. The ends lost 5 bases at V and 7 bases at J; junction bases unmatched: 16. This CDR3 comprises 17 residues. The CDR3 nucleotides read TGTGCCAGCAGTAAGCCCCGGGGTCAGGGGGCGGGTAATGAGCAGTTCTTC. Its protein product is CASSKPRGQGAGNEQFF.

J is TRBJ2-1 and V is TRBV11-2; 8 nucleotides align to TRBD1. Germline values: CDR1 SGHAT, CDR2 FQNNGV. The CDR3 is 14 amino acids. The V gene end was trimmed by 6 bases and the J gene end by 6 bases; junction bases not matched to a gene: 7. As DNA, the CDR3 is TGTGCCAGCAGTCGCCGGGACAGGCTCAATGAGCAGTTCTTC. It encodes CASSRRDRLNEQFF. The whole variable domain, remainder taken from reference TRBV11-2 and TRBJ2-1, is EAGVAQSPRYKIIEKRQSVAFWCNPISGHATLYWYQQILGQGPKLLIQFQNNGVVDDSQLPKDRFSAERLKGVDSTLKIQPAKLEDSAVYLCASSRRDRLNEQFFGPGTRLTVL.

The chain recombines TRBV6-6 with TRBJ2-1; D may match TRBD1 or TRBD2 (5 bases each). V was shortened by 6 bases and J by 10 bases, with 16 bases between the two germline ends. The CDR3 spans 13 residues. Germline CDR1 is MNHNY and CDR2 is SVGAGI (reference sequence). In DNA, the CDR3 is TGTGCCAGCAGCTTGGACTGGGCAGGGGAGCAGTTCTTC. Its translation is CASSLDWAGEQFF.

V gene TRBV7-2 combines with J gene TRBJ2-1; TRBD2 matches at 7 bases. This CDR3 is built from 16 residues. Losses at the gene ends were 1 base for V and 4 bases for J; bases not matched to a gene: 7. Per germline, CDR1 SGHTA and CDR2 FQGNSA. The CDR3 spells CASSLVAAGNYNEQFF. The CDR3 nucleotides are TGTGCCAGCAGCTTAGTCGCAGCGGGAAATTACAATGAGCAGTTCTTC.

The V gene is TRBV5-1, the J gene TRBJ2-1; tentatively, D is TRBD2 (6 bases). V was pared by 8 bases and J by 8 bases, with 17 bases between. CDR1 and CDR2 from the germline V gene are SGHRS and YFSETQ. The CDR3 sequence is 13 residues long. As DNA, the CDR3 is TGCGCCAGTAGGGACTCTAATGGGTATGAGCAGTTCTTC. Translated: CASRDSNGYEQFF.

The J gene is TRBJ1-5, the V gene TRBV21-1. TRBV21-1 is labeled a pseudogene. The CDR3 runs to 16 residues. The CDR3 loop is CASRVWLHWHHQPQHF. The CDR3 DNA is TGTGCCAGCAGGGTGTGGCTACATTGGCATCATCAGCCCCAGCATTTT.

The CDR3: CASSLQGYEQYF. DNA of the CDR3: TGTGCCAGCAGTTTACAGGGGTACGAGCAGTACTTC. The rearrangement joins TRBV5-5 to TRBJ2-7; TRBD1 matches at 7 bases. Germline V lookup: CDR1 SGHKS, CDR2 YYEKEE (reference sequence). The CDR3 length is 12 residues. V shed 5 bases and J 4 bases; nucleotides not matched to a gene: 3.

In this sample, this clone turned up once. The V gene is TRBV9, the J gene TRBJ2-7, with D possibly TRBD1 on 6 matching bases. The CDR3 has 12 residues. V dropped 3 bases and J dropped 3 bases, with 7 bases sitting between them. Germline CDR1 is SGDLS and CDR2 is YYNGEE. In DNA, the CDR3 is TGTGCCAGCAGCGCGGACAGCTACGAGCAGTACTTC. Encoded protein: CASSADSYEQYF.

This chain uses TRBV4-2 with TRBJ2-2; 10 bases line up with TRBD2. The CDR3 runs to 17 residues. CDR1 is LGHNA, CDR2 YNFKEQ, per germline. The trim removed 8 bases at V and 5 bases at J, leaving 14 bases unmatched. The CDR3 is CASEAAGLAGVTGELFF. DNA for the CDR3: TGTGCCAGCGAAGCGGCGGGGCTAGCGGGAGTTACCGGGGAGCTGTTTTTT.

The chain carries TRBV30 and TRBJ2-7; no clear D gene. Trimming took 1 base from V and 3 from J, leaving 4 bases between them. Per the germline V gene, CDR1 is GTSNPN and CDR2 is SVGIG (reference sequence). The CDR3 runs 11 residues. The CDR3 here is CAWSADYEQYF. The CDR3 bases are TGTGCCTGGAGTGCCGACTACGAGCAGTACTTC. Looking up the rest from reference TRBV30 and TRBJ2-7 gives the full variable domain: SQTIHQWPATLVQPVGSPLSLECTVEGTSNPNLYWYRQAAGRGLQLLFYSVGIGQISSEVPQNLSASRPQDRQFILSSKKLLLSDSGFYLCAWSADYEQYFGPGTRLTVT.

This clone was recorded a few times. CDR3: CASSWGGGMWAHEQYF. CDR3 nucleotide sequence: TGTGCCAGCAGCTGGGGTGGCGGGATGTGGGCCCACGAGCAGTACTTC. The chain carries TRBV5-6 and TRBJ2-7, with D perhaps matching TRBD2 (6 bases). This CDR3 comprises 16 residues. CDR1 is SGHDT and CDR2 is YYEEEE in the germline V gene. Between the trimmed V and J ends, which lost 3 bases and 5 bases, there was a span of 21 bases.

This chain connects TRBV7-2 to TRBJ1-1; 8 bases are shared with TRBD1. The germline CDR1 and CDR2 sequences are SGHTA and FQGNSA. This CDR3 region has 16 residues. V shed 4 bases and J 3 bases; nucleotides not matched to a gene: 10. The CDR3 nucleotides read TGTGCCAGCAGCTACACAGGGGGGGTCGAGGACACTGAAGCTTTCTTT. Its translation: CASSYTGGVEDTEAFF.

The V and J genes are TRBV7-8 and TRBJ2-7; maybe TRBD2 (6 bases). The CDR3 loop spans 18 amino acids. Trimming took off 4 bases at V and 1 base at J, with 23 bases between the two ends. The germline CDR1 and CDR2 sequences are SGHVS and FQNEAQ. The CDR3 region has the DNA TGTGCCAGCAGCTCCCAGCTTAGTTCTAGCGCCCGTTCCTACGAGCAGTACTTC. Protein sequence: CASSSQLSSSARSYEQYF. The whole variable domain, filled in from reference TRBV7-8 and TRBJ2-7, reads GAGVSQSPRYKVAKRGQDVALRCDPISGHVSLFWYQQALGQGPEFLTYFQNEAQLDKSGLPSDRFFAERPEGSVSTLKIQRTQQEDSAVYLCASSSQLSSSARSYEQYFGPGTRLTVT.

This chain connects TRBV19 to TRBJ1-3; D is uncertain. V was cut by 3 bases and J by 1 base, with 10 bases left in between. This CDR3 has 15 residues. Germline CDR1 reads LNHDA; CDR2 reads SQIVND (reference sequence). The CDR3 here is CASSIGGESGNTIYF. Written as DNA, the CDR3 is TGTGCCAGTAGTATCGGTGGAGAGTCTGGAAACACCATATATTTT.

CDR3 residues: CASSSPGTTTDTQYF. In DNA, the CDR3 is TGTGCCAGCAGCTCGCCGGGGACAACAACAGATACGCAGTATTTT. The V gene is TRBV11-2, the J gene TRBJ2-3; D is perhaps TRBD1 (6 bases). The CDR3 length is 15 residues. The ends were cut back, 4 bases at V and 3 bases at J, with 14 bases in the middle. Germline CDR1 reads SGHAT; CDR2 reads FQNNGV.

A few counts support this clone. The V call is TRBV7-1, the J call TRBJ2-4; TRBD1 is a possible D gene (5 bases). TRBV7-1 is an ORF for which the function is uncertain. Trimming pared 4 bases from V and 6 bases from J, leaving 10 bases between. The CDR3 extends over 13 amino acids. The CDR3 DNA is TGTGCCAGCAGCTTAGGGGTAGGAAACATTCAGTACTTC. It yields the protein CASSLGVGNIQYF.

The sample holds a few counts of this clone. The rearrangement links TRBV7-2 to TRBJ1-2; TRBD1 is a possible D gene (6 bases). The germline CDR1 and CDR2 sequences are SGHTA and FQGNSA. V was cut by 1 base and J by 8 bases, with 8 bases left in between. The CDR3 covers 12 residues. This chain's CDR3 is CASSLEGVGYTF. The CDR3 DNA reads TGTGCCAGCAGCTTAGAGGGGGTCGGCTACACCTTC.

As DNA, the CDR3 is TGTGCCTGGACCCAGGGGAACAATGAGCAGTTCTTC. It is translated as CAWTQGNNEQFF. The rearrangement uses TRBV30 and TRBJ2-1, with D possibly being TRBD1 (6 bases). CDR3 size: 12 residues. With 4 bases removed from V and 5 bases from J, the gap between germline ends came to 9 bases. Germline loops: CDR1 GTSNPN, CDR2 SVGIG (reference sequence).

The J gene is TRBJ1-2, the V gene TRBV6-6; 7 nucleotides line up with TRBD1. The CDR3 runs to 14 residues. CDR1 is MNHNY, CDR2 SVGAGI, per germline (reference sequence). With 8 bases clipped from V and 3 bases from J, the junction kept 9 bases outside the gene matches. CDR3: CASGATGKDYGYTF. CDR3 DNA sequence: TGTGCCAGCGGAGCGACAGGGAAGGACTATGGCTACACCTTC.

J is TRBJ1-5 and V is TRBV7-8; unclear D gene. The germline gives CDR1 SGHVS, CDR2 FQNEAQ. The CDR3 extends over 12 amino acids. V was trimmed by 5 bases and J by 6 bases, leaving 8 bases between them. This CDR3 is CASSPRSQPQHF. The CDR3 DNA sequence: TGTGCCAGCAGCCCTCGGAGTCAGCCCCAGCATTTT.

The V and J genes are TRBV7-6 and TRBJ2-1; D call uncertain. CDR1 is SGHVS and CDR2 is FNYEAQ in the germline V gene. V was trimmed by 2 bases and J by 10 bases, leaving 24 bases between them. The CDR3 covers 17 residues. The CDR3 nucleotides are TGTGCCAGCAGCTTAAAACCGGGTTCCCAAAGGATAGGGGAGCAGTTCTTC. Protein product: CASSLKPGSQRIGEQFF.